This T cell receptor beta chain appears in the sequencing data of a study of blood T cell repertoires in COVID-19. Whole-study context: The study drew acute and convalescent COVID-19 samples from the United States, Italy and Spain.

Original analysis: For nucleated cells, counts were estimated from reference gene primer amplification. Profiled with immunoSEQ multiplex PCR; TCRdb holds only in-frame clones, not every one. V, J and clone size are those of that table, while D and trimming were read from the DNA. Of 200,000 to 250,000 clones listed, 84% are singletons. Patients in Seattle were enrolled during active infection, then followed longitudinally. The CDR3 consists of 15 residues. Trimming took off 2 bases at V and 0 bases at J, with 11 bases between the two ends. Germline V lookup: CDR1 ENHRY, CDR2 SYGVKD. Source material: peripheral blood. The rearrangement joins TRBV10-3 to TRBJ2-7; D remains ambiguous. The sequence was obtained from a woman of 80 years or more with COVID-19, enrolled during active disease. This chain's CDR3 is CAISEGSRFSYEQYV. The CDR3 DNA reads as TGTGCCATCAGTGAGGGCAGTCGCTTCTCCTACGAGCAGTACGTC.